This T cell receptor beta chain appears in the sequencing data of a study of blood T cell repertoires in COVID-19 (dated by TCRdb to between 2020 and 2021). Concerning the study at large: Samples from collaborators originated in the United States, Italy and Spain and spanned both the acute and convalescent phases of COVID-19. The prospective study material was composed of cDNA or gDNA derived from T cells, B-cell-depleted T cells, or PBMCs. The dataset comprised deeply sampled blood TCRbeta repertoires from subjects exposed to, actively infected with, or recovered from COVID-19. The repertoires were made available in a free public database intended to serve as a resource for research on the immune response to SARS-CoV-2. Samples came from the ongoing ImmuneRACE study (first 160 participants) plus 1,254 subjects from 6 global collaborators. A de-identified subject ID, COVID-19 status, age in years and sex were almost always included in the sample metadata. Where available, HLA class I and class II types were obtained from metadata supplied by the sample provider rather than from assay-based typing.

The immunoSEQ Assay, a bias-controlled multiplex PCR, was used to amplify TCRbeta CDR3 regions from genomic DNA. On the authors' methods: The number of nucleated cells in each sample was estimated by amplification of reference gene primers within the assay. To quantify the absolute abundance of each unique TCRbeta CDR3 rearrangement, sequence reads were collapsed and filtered. For each sample, productive Simpson clonality was calculated as the square root of Simpson's diversity index across productive rearrangements. TCRdb's version of the immuneACCESS table is confined to in-frame rearrangements and falls short of the full clone set. An unresolved V gene accounts for under half of the shortfall where checked; the remainder is of unknown origin. The DNA was the basis for D and trimming; V, J and clone size are from that table. The sample contains 62,000 or so clones, about 86% of them found a single time. 1.4% to 1.5% of the sample is taken by the ten largest.

This clone was picked up one time. Its specific antigen is unknown. Base qualities are not at hand, and no much larger clone is one base apart. The collaborating institutions used their own protocols to collect whole blood in K2EDTA tubes. Collaborator samples were shipped for TCRbeta analysis as frozen whole blood, isolated PBMCs, or DNA extracted from either sample type. What the authors observed across the whole study: How much clinical and demographic metadata was included differed by source and by participant, and the metadata was provided uncurated.

Looking up the germline V gene (reference sequence) yields CDR1 MNHEY and CDR2 SMNVEV. The CDR3 holds 17 amino acids from the cysteine to the phenylalanine. The DNA shown is the 51-base CDR3, in frame from base 1. Trimming removed 6 bases from V and 0 bases from J, leaving 21 bases between the germline ends. The clonotype was recovered from a woman aged 55-69 years with acute or convalescent COVID-19. Sample: peripheral blood. The chain couples TRBV27 to TRBJ2-7, with no confidently assigned D gene. The nucleotide sequence reads as follows: TGTGCCAGCAGCTTACGGAGTCCGCCAGCCCCCTCCTACGAGCAGTACTTC. The resulting protein is CASSLRSPPAPSYEQYF.